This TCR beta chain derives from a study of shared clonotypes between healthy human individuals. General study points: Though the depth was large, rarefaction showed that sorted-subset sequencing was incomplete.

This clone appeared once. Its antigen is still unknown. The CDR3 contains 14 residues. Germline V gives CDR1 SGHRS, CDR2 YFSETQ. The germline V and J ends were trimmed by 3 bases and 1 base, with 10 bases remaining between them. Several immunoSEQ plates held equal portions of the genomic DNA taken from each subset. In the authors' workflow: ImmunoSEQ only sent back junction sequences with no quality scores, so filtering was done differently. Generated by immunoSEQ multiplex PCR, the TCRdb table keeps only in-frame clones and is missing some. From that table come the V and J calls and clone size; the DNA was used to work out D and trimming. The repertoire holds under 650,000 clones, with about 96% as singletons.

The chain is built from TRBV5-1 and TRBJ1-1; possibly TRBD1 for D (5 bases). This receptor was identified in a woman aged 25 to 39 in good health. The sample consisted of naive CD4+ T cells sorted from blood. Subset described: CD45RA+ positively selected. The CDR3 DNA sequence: TGCGCCAGCAGCTCCACAGGTGAGAACACTGAAGCTTTCTTT. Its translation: CASSSTGENTEAFF. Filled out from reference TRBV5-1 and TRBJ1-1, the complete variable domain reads KAGVTQTPRYLIKTRGQQVTLSCSPISGHRSVSWYQQTPGQGLQFLFEYFSETQRNKGNFPGRFSGRQFSNSRSEMNVSTLELGDSALYLCASSSTGENTEAFFGQGTRLTVV.